This T cell receptor (beta chain) was identified during a study of response to subunit inactivated influenza vaccine. Study-wide points: After each seasonal influenza vaccination, few new T cells are recruited, the authors suggested.

V shed 9 bases, J shed 5 bases, and the junction held 10 bases outside the gene matches. The CDR3 length is 14 residues. In germline, CDR1 is ENHRY, CDR2 SYGVKD. As to this clonotype: Its antigen is still unknown.

One entry per CDR3 protein, called by TCRdb with MiXCR from the RT-PCR reads. The table records 630,000 or so distinct CDR3 sequences, around a sixth of them present only once. The TCR originated in a man aged 50 to 60 who received an inactivated influenza vaccine. The chain has TRBV10-3 and TRBJ2-7; 10 nucleotides align to TRBD2. This material consisted of PBMCs from blood, taken roughly 13 days after vaccination. The CDR3 spells CAIQWASGSNEQYF. As DNA, the CDR3 is TGTGCCATTCAGTGGGCTAGCGGGAGCAACGAGCAGTACTTC.